This T cell receptor beta chain was profiled in a study of T-cell reconstitution after alpha-beta-depleted transplantation in children. Findings and limits, study-wide: Expanded clones from the graft, numbering several hundred, reportedly supplied alpha-beta T cells about two months after transplant. In some patients, recipient T cells and intrathymic progenitors surviving conditioning explained high day-60 diversity. At the one-year point after transplant, T-cell counts and TCRbeta diversity were found to come mostly from T cells that had been newly produced.

This CDR3 contains 17 residues. The trim removed 6 bases at V and 5 bases at J, leaving 16 bases unmatched. Germline CDR1 reads MNHNS; CDR2 reads SASEGT. In its sample, this clonotype was seen once. Its target is unknown. The authors prepared the TCRbeta library with unique molecular identifiers. TCRdb fed the PCR reads into MiXCR, producing one record per CDR3 protein. The table records about 830,000 distinct CDR3 sequences, roughly 16% of them present only once. The input for sequencing was PBMCs, mostly from graft donor cells, taken 360 days after TCRalphabeta/CD19-depleted stem cell transplant. The receptor comes from a male patient younger than 18 who had a stem cell transplant for acute lymphoblastic leukemia, so the T cells may come from the graft donor. The chain couples TRBV6-1 to TRBJ2-5, with 9 bases lining up with TRBD2. CDR3 in amino acids: CASSPTRGAGGQETQYF. As DNA, the CDR3 is TGTGCCAGCAGCCCCACGAGGGGGGCGGGAGGGCAGGAGACCCAGTACTTC.